The clone carrying this TCR beta chain has at least ten counts. The target antigen is unknown. The record originates from a study of human T cells and chemical hapten exposure. Regarding the study as a whole: Counts of TCRs above 1 in 1000 frequency stayed unchanged with DPC sensitization.

As for time point: patch test 2, 6 weeks after DPC sensitization. Treatment in this sample: therapeutic diphenylcyclopropenone sensitization with weekly scalp DPC. Patches went on only after blood had been drawn each time. The CDR3 has 17 amino acids. Germline V gene data show CDR1 as DFQATT and CDR2 as SNEGSKA (reference sequence). The V end lost 0 bases, the J end lost 3 bases, and 20 bases lay between the germline ends. TCRdb processed the RACE reads anew with MiXCR; each CDR3 protein has one entry. Of about 350,000 distinct CDR3 sequences detected, more than 5% appear once; the ten largest clones hold around 5.6%.

This chain links TRBV20-1 with TRBJ1-1; tentatively, D is TRBD1 (6 bases). This TCR derives from a woman younger than 30 with alopecia areata. Some clones in this sample may be carry-over from other donors' samples. The sample was whole blood, taken in connection with sensitization to the hapten diphenylcyclopropenone (DPC). CDR3 loop: CSAREGYRVEEDTEAFF. The CDR3 bases are TGCAGTGCTAGAGAGGGGTACAGGGTTGAGGAGGACACTGAAGCTTTCTTT.